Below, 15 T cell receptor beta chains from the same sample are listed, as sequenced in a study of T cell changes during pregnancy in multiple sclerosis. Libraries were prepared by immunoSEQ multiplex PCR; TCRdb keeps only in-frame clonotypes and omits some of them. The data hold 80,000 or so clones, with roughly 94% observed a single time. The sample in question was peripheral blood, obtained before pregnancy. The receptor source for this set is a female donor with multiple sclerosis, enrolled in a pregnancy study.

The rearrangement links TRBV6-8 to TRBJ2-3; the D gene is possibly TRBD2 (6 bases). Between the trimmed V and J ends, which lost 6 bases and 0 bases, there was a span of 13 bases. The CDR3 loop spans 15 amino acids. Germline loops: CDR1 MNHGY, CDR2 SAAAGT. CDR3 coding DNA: TGTGCCAGCAGAGGGAATAGCGGCAGCACAGATACGCAGTATTTT. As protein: CASRGNSGSTDTQYF.

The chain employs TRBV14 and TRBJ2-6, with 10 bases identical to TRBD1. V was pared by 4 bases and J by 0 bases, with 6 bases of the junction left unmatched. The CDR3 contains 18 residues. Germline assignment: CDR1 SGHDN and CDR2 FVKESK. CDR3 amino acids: CASSPRQGALSGANVLTF. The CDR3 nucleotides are TGTGCCAGCAGCCCCAGACAGGGGGCTCTCTCTGGGGCCAACGTCCTGACTTTC. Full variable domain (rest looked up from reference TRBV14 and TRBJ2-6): EAGVTQFPSHSVIEKGQTVTLRCDPISGHDNLYWYRRVMGKEIKFLLHFVKESKQDESGMPNNRFLAERTGGTYSTLKVQPAELEDSGVYFCASSPRQGALSGANVLTFGAGSRLTVL.

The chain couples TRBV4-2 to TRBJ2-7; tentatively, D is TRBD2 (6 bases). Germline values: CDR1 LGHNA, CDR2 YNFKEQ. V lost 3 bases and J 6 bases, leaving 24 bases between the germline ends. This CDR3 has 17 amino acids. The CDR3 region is CASSQEGSGAGAFEQYF. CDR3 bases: TGTGCCAGCAGCCAGGAGGGATCCGGGGCTGGGGCGTTCGAGCAGTACTTC.

DNA of the CDR3: TGTGCCAGCAGCTTAAGTCCGGGGGTCTACGAGCAGTACTTC. Translated: CASSLSPGVYEQYF. This chain links TRBV7-2 with TRBJ2-7; D perhaps matches TRBD2 (6 bases). Per the germline V gene, CDR1 is SGHTA and CDR2 is FQGNSA. The CDR3 contains 14 residues. Trimming left V 2 bases short and J 3 bases short, with 11 bases between.

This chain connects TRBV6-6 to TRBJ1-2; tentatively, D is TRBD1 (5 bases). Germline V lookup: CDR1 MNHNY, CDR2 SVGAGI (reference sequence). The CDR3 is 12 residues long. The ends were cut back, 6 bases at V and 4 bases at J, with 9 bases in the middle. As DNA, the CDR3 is TGTGCCAGCAGCTCGACAGTCTATGGCTACACCTTC. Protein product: CASSSTVYGYTF.

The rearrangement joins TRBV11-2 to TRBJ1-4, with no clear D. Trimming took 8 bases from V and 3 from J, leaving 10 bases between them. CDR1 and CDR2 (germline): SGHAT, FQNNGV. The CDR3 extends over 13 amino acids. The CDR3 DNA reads TGTGCCAGCGAACTAAACGCTAATGAAAAACTGTTTTTT. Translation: CASELNANEKLFF.

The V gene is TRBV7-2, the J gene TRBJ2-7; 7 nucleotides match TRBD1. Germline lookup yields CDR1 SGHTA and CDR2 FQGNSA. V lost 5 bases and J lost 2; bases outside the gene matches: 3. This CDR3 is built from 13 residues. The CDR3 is CASSTGQTYEQYF. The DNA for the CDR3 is TGTGCCAGCAGCACGGGACAGACCTACGAGCAGTACTTC.

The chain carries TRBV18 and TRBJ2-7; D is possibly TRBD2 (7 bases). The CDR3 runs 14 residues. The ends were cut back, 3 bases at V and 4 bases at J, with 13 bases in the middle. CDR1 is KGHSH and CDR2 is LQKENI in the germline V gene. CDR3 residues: CASSPGGGLYEQYF. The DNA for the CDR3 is TGTGCCAGCTCACCGGGGGGGGGCCTTTACGAGCAGTACTTC.

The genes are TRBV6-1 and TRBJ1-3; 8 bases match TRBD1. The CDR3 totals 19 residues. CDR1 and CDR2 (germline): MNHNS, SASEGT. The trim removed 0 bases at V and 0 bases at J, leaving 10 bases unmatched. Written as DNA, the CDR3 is TGTGCCAGCAGTGAAGCGCGAGGGACAGGATCCAGCTCTGGAAACACCATATATTTT. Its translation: CASSEARGTGSSSGNTIYF.

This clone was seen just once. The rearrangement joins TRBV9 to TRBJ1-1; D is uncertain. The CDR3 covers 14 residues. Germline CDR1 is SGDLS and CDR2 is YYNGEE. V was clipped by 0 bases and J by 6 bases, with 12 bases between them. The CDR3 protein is CASSVDPHPPEAFF. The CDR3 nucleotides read TGTGCCAGCAGCGTAGATCCCCATCCCCCTGAAGCTTTCTTT.

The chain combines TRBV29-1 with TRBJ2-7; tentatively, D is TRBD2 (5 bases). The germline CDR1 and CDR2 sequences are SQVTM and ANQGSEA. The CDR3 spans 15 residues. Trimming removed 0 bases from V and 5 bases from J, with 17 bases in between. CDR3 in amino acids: CSVEDPRGNADEQYF. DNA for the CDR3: TGCAGCGTTGAAGATCCACGGGGAAACGCGGACGAGCAGTACTTC.

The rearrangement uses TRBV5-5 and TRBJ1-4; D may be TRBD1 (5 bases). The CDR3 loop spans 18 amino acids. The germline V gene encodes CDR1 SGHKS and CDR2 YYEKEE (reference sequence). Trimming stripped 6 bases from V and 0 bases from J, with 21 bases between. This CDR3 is CASTLSTVPGATNEKLFF. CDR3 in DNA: TGTGCCAGCACCCTATCGACAGTCCCGGGGGCAACTAATGAAAAACTGTTTTTT.

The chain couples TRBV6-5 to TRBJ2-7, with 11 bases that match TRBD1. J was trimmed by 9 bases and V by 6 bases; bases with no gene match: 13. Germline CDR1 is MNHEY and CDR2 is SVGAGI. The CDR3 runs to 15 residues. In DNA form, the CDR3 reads TGTGCCAGCAGGACGGGACAGGGGGTTTGGTGGGGGCAGTACTTC. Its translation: CASRTGQGVWWGQYF.

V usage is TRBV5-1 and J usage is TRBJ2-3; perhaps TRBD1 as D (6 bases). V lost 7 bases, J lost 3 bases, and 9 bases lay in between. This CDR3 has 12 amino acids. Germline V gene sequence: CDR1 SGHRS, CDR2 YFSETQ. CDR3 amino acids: CASSRGTDTQYF. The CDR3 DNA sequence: TGCGCCAGCTCGAGGGGGACAGATACGCAGTATTTT.

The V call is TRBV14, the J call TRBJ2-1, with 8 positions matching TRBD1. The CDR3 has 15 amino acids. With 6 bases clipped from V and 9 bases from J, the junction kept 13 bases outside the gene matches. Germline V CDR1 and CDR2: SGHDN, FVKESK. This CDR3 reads CASSPMTGVRSEQFF. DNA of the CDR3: TGTGCCAGCAGTCCTATGACAGGGGTGAGGAGTGAGCAGTTCTTC. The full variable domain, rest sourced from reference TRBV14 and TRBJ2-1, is EAGVTQFPSHSVIEKGQTVTLRCDPISGHDNLYWYRRVMGKEIKFLLHFVKESKQDESGMPNNRFLAERTGGTYSTLKVQPAELEDSGVYFCASSPMTGVRSEQFFGPGTRLTVL.